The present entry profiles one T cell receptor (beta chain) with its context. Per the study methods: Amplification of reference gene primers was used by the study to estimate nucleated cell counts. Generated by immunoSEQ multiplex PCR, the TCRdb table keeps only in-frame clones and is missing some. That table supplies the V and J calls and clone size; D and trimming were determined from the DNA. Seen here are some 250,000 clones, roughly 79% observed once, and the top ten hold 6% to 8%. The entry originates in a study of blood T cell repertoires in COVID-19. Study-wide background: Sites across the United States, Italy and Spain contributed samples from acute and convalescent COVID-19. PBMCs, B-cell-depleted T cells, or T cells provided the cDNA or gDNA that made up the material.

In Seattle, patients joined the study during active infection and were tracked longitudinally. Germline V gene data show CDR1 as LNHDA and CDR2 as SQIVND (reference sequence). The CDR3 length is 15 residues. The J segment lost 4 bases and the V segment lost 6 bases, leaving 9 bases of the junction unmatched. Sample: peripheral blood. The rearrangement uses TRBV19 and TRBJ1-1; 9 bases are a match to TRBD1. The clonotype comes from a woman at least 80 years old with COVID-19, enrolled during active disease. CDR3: CASSSTGGAGTEAFF. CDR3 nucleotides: TGTGCCAGTAGCTCAACAGGGGGCGCGGGCACTGAAGCTTTCTTT.